Each of the 24 T cell receptor beta chains below was sequenced from the same sample in a study of OX40 agonist ivuxolimab in advanced cancers. Receptor amplification or capture employed the immunoSEQ multiplex PCR assay. TCRdb retrieved this table from immuneACCESS and kept in-frame rearrangements only. Not all clones are present; in checked studies, unresolved V genes account for under half, and no reason is known for the remainder. The sample contains under 85,000 clones, roughly 77% of them found a single time. Clones ranked in the top ten supply roughly 5.3% of the sample. Source: CD4+ or CD8+ T cells sorted from blood, taken in a trial of the OX40 agonist ivuxolimab. The receptor set was obtained from an adult with an advanced solid tumor such as melanoma, head and neck, liver or kidney cancer.

The chain combines TRBV27 with TRBJ2-1, with D unclear. Germline lookup yields CDR1 MNHEY and CDR2 SMNVEV (reference sequence). The CDR3 is 13 residues long. Trimming took 3 bases from V and 8 from J, leaving 11 bases between them. CDR3 nucleotide sequence: TGTGCCAGCAGTTTCACGTATCGTGATGAGCAGTTCTTC. Amino acids: CASSFTYRDEQFF.

Points on this clone: This is likely an artifact of a read error, given a far larger clone one base away. The sample carries other DNA sequences with the same CDR3. V gene TRBV5-6 combines with J gene TRBJ1-4; no firm D call. Trimming took off 2 bases at V and 4 bases at J, with 3 bases between the two ends. CDR1 and CDR2 (germline): SGHDT, YYEEEE. The CDR3 sequence is 12 residues long. This CDR3 is CASSFGNEKLFF. In DNA form, the CDR3 reads TGTGCCAGCAGCTTCGGTAATGAAAAACTGTTTTTT.

V is TRBV7-2 and J is TRBJ2-7; possible D gene TRBD1, 6 bases. Germline CDR1 and CDR2: SGHTA and FQGNSA. The CDR3 sequence is 12 residues long. Trimming took off 3 bases at V and 3 bases at J, with 6 bases between the two ends. CDR3 loop: CASSLTGYEQYF. In DNA, the CDR3 is TGTGCCAGCAGCTTGACAGGCTACGAGCAGTACTTC.

The J gene is TRBJ2-1, the V gene TRBV7-2; tentatively, D is TRBD1 (6 bases). Per germline, CDR1 SGHTA and CDR2 FQGNSA. The CDR3 spans 15 residues. The V gene lost 5 bases and the J gene lost 8 bases, with 19 bases spanning the gap. CDR3 in DNA: TGTGCCAGCAGCCAGACGCAGGGGTGGGATTATGAGCAGTTCTTC. This codes for CASSQTQGWDYEQFF.

The chain couples TRBV23-1 to TRBJ2-7, with TRBD2 identical over 9 bases. TRBV23-1 is placed among ORFs of uncertain function. The CDR3 consists of 17 residues. J lost 0 bases, V lost 5 bases, and 11 bases had no gene match. In DNA form, the CDR3 reads TGCGCCAGCAGTAGGGCCGACTCACTAGCGGGCTCCTACGAGCAGTACTTC. Its translation is CASSRADSLAGSYEQYF.

The chain employs TRBV7-9 and TRBJ2-7, with D unresolved. The CDR3 is made up of 12 amino acids. The V end was cut by 5 bases, the J end by 1 base, with 6 bases between. Germline CDR1 is SEHNR and CDR2 is FQNEAQ (reference sequence). This chain's CDR3 is CASSPLSYEQYF. CDR3 in DNA: TGTGCCAGCAGCCCACTGTCCTACGAGCAGTACTTC.

In DNA, the CDR3 is TGTGCCAGCAGCTCAATACTAGCGGGAAGCTCCTACGAGCAGTACTTC. This encodes CASSSILAGSSYEQYF. The chain couples TRBV7-6 to TRBJ2-7; TRBD2 agrees at 10 bases. The length of the CDR3 is 16 residues. Germline-derived CDR1 and CDR2 are SGHVS and FNYEAQ. V lost 4 bases, J lost 0 bases, and 6 bases stayed unmatched.

This clone has only a few counts. The J gene is TRBJ1-2, the V gene TRBV7-9, with D possibly being TRBD1 (5 bases). Germline V gene sequence: CDR1 SEHNR, CDR2 FQNEAQ (reference sequence). The CDR3 covers 13 residues. The ends were cut back, 4 bases at V and 8 bases at J, with 14 bases in the middle. This chain's CDR3 is CASSSGEDVGYTF. Here the CDR3 DNA reads TGTGCCAGCAGCTCGGGGGAAGATGTAGGCTACACCTTC.

CDR3 sequence: CATTSGGAGYEQYF. CDR3 DNA sequence: TGTGCCACCACAAGCGGGGGCGCGGGGTACGAGCAGTACTTC. This rearrangement joins TRBV6-5 to TRBJ2-7; the match to TRBD2 covers 8 bases. Germline values: CDR1 MNHEY, CDR2 SVGAGI. The CDR3 consists of 14 residues. J was trimmed by 4 bases and V by 10 bases; bases with no gene match: 12.

This chain links TRBV7-2 with TRBJ2-1, with D tentatively TRBD1 (5 bases). With 0 bases removed from V and 9 bases from J, the gap between germline ends came to 12 bases. The CDR3 sequence is 14 residues long. Germline V gives CDR1 SGHTA, CDR2 FQGNSA. In nucleotides, the CDR3 is TGTGCCAGCAGCTTAGCCGCGCAGGGTCTTGAGCAGTTCTTC. Translation: CASSLAAQGLEQFF.

The V gene is TRBV14, the J gene TRBJ2-5; no reliable D call. The CDR3 has 17 amino acids. The germline V gene has CDR1 SGHDN and CDR2 FVKESK. V was trimmed by 4 bases and J by 1 base, leaving 19 bases between them. The chain's CDR3 is CASSPRWETTFQETQYF. The CDR3 coding sequence is TGTGCCAGCAGCCCCCGGTGGGAAACCACCTTCCAAGAGACCCAGTACTTC.

The rearrangement links TRBV7-8 to TRBJ1-1; D unresolved. The CDR3 runs to 18 residues. Trimming stripped 5 bases from V and 0 bases from J, with 22 bases between. Germline V gene sequence: CDR1 SGHVS, CDR2 FQNEAQ. CDR3 residues: CASSLIGGKFLMNTEAFF. CDR3 DNA: TGTGCCAGCAGCCTAATCGGAGGGAAGTTCTTGATGAACACTGAAGCTTTCTTT.

The rearrangement links TRBV5-1 to TRBJ1-2; 7 bases align to TRBD1. Per the germline V gene, CDR1 is SGHRS and CDR2 is YFSETQ. The CDR3 consists of 15 residues. V lost 0 bases and J lost 3; bases outside the gene matches: 5. In nucleotides, the CDR3 is TGCGCCAGCAGCTTGGAGGGGGCGGCTTACTATGGCTACACCTTC. Its translation is CASSLEGAAYYGYTF.

The chain recombines TRBV10-3 with TRBJ2-1; 10 bases map to TRBD2. This CDR3 has 15 residues. Germline CDR1 reads ENHRY; CDR2 reads SYGVKD. With V trimmed by 0 bases and J by 7 bases, 3 bases remained unmatched. The DNA of the CDR3 is TGTGCCATCAGTGAGTCTAGTAGCGGGGGGAATGAGCAGTTCTTC. This translates into CAISESSSGGNEQFF.

This clone was seen only once. The rearrangement joins TRBV4-2 to TRBJ1-6; TRBD1 is a possible D gene (5 bases). The germline CDR1 and CDR2 sequences are LGHNA and YNFKEQ. The CDR3 loop spans 16 amino acids. V lost 0 bases and J lost 10, with 16 bases in between. The CDR3 sequence is CASSQDRGTPDSPLHF. CDR3 DNA: TGTGCCAGCAGCCAAGACCGCGGGACTCCCGACTCACCCCTCCACTTT.

This rearrangement joins TRBV4-2 to TRBJ2-3; the D is unclear. Germline CDR1 is LGHNA and CDR2 is YNFKEQ. The CDR3 contains 20 residues. V was cut by 0 bases and J by 5 bases, with 27 bases left in between. CDR3 sequence reads: CASSQEAQRYLETTRDTQYF. CDR3 coding DNA: TGTGCCAGCAGCCAAGAAGCCCAACGATACCTTGAAACCACCCGAGATACGCAGTATTTT.

The chain has TRBV15 and TRBJ1-4; a weak D match, TRBD1 (5 bases). Germline V gene lookup returns CDR1 LNHNV and CDR2 YYDKDF (reference sequence). The V gene lost 5 bases and the J gene lost 7 bases, with 14 bases spanning the gap. The CDR3 is 14 residues long. CDR3: CATSPGDQGEKLFF. DNA for the CDR3: TGTGCCACCAGCCCCGGGGACCAGGGTGAAAAACTGTTTTTT.

This CDR3 reads CASSFRDRALSGNTIYF. The CDR3 DNA is TGTGCCAGTAGTTTTAGGGACAGGGCGCTCTCTGGAAACACCATATATTTT. The rearrangement links TRBV19 to TRBJ1-3; TRBD1 matches at 9 bases. The J segment lost 0 bases and the V segment lost 5 bases, leaving 8 bases of the junction unmatched. The germline V gene encodes CDR1 LNHDA and CDR2 SQIVND (reference sequence). The CDR3 covers 17 residues.

The rearrangement uses TRBV30 and TRBJ1-1; 10 positions agree with TRBD1. CDR3 size: 15 residues. The V gene's germline CDR1 is GTSNPN and CDR2 SVGIG (reference sequence). V lost 2 bases and J lost 4; bases outside the gene matches: 7. CDR3 sequence: CAWSRGGQGVTEAFF. As DNA, the CDR3 is TGTGCCTGGAGTCGGGGCGGACAGGGGGTCACTGAAGCTTTCTTT. Based on the CDR3 plus reference TRBV30 and TRBJ1-1, the full variable domain is SQTIHQWPATLVQPVGSPLSLECTVEGTSNPNLYWYRQAAGRGLQLLFYSVGIGQISSEVPQNLSASRPQDRQFILSSKKLLLSDSGFYLCAWSRGGQGVTEAFFGQGTRLTVV.

The chain joins TRBV19 to TRBJ2-3; D might be TRBD2 (6 bases). V lost 7 bases and J lost 2, with 10 bases in between. This CDR3 has 13 residues. The V gene's germline CDR1 is LNHDA and CDR2 SQIVND (reference sequence). The CDR3 DNA follows: TGTGCCAGTACGGGGAGGTACACAGATACGCAGTATTTT. Residues: CASTGRYTDTQYF.

The rearrangement uses TRBV28 and TRBJ1-2; no clear D. The CDR3 sequence is 13 residues long. CDR1 is MDHEN, CDR2 SYDVKM, per germline. The V and J ends lost 6 bases and 6 bases respectively, with 14 bases between them. The chain's CDR3 is CASRVRLADGYTF. The CDR3 nucleotides read TGTGCCAGCAGGGTCAGGTTGGCCGATGGCTACACCTTC.

This clone was detected once. The rearrangement uses TRBV7-2 and TRBJ1-5; 10 bases line up with TRBD1. Germline CDR1 SGHTA, CDR2 FQGNSA. CDR3 length equals 18 residues. The junction had 12 bases not matched to a gene; V was cut back by 4 bases and J by 3 bases. The CDR3 reads CASSSRDRGGLDNQPQHF. The CDR3 region has the DNA TGTGCCAGCAGCTCCCGGGACAGGGGTGGGTTGGACAATCAGCCCCAGCATTTT.

The chain joins TRBV7-3 to TRBJ2-5, with 7 bases fitting TRBD1. V lost 4 bases, J lost 2 bases, and 1 base stayed unmatched. The CDR3 is made up of 13 amino acids. CDR1 and CDR2 from the germline V gene are SGHTA and FQGTGA. CDR3 region: CASSWDRQETQYF. DNA of the CDR3: TGTGCCAGCAGCTGGGACAGACAAGAGACCCAGTACTTC.

The chain couples TRBV5-1 to TRBJ2-3, with 8 nucleotides matching TRBD1. V gave up 1 base and J gave up 4 bases; unmatched junction bases: 8. Germline-derived CDR1 and CDR2 are SGHRS and YFSETQ. The CDR3 spans 16 residues. DNA for the CDR3: TGCGCCAGCAGCTTGTGGGGACAGGAGGCGGCAGATACGCAGTATTTT. Protein: CASSLWGQEAADTQYF.